This TCR beta chain was documented in a study of cytomegalovirus exposure and HLA in healthy donors. Germline CDR1 and CDR2: MDHEN and SYDVKM. Germline trimming cut 4 bases from V and 6 bases from J; bases unmatched to any gene: 10. The CDR3 sequence is 16 residues long. Study outcomes and limitations: By HLA locus, TCR association rates varied in a later analysis, with DRB1 showing the most and HLA-C the fewest. Productive rates of about 87% or about 30% were seen for most TCR beta V segments in an earlier analysis. Among the sequence variants, a highly shared cluster was likely an artifact of sequencing.

Regarding this clone: As yet, its antigen is unknown.

Donors in the study were healthy people who gave bone marrow. With 60 Vbeta and 13 Jbeta primers, the PCR was carried out. Profiling relied on immunoSEQ multiplex PCR, and the TCRdb table lists in-frame clones only, not all of them. The table for this sample gives approximately 210,000 clones. The sequenced material came from PBMCs. The TCR originated in a woman in her twenties or thirties in good health and CMV-seropositive. The chain carries TRBV28 and TRBJ2-2; 8 bases match TRBD2. This CDR3 reads CASSSYPGLVSGELFF. The CDR3 coding sequence is TGTGCCAGCAGTTCGTACCCGGGACTAGTCTCCGGGGAGCTGTTTTTT. Full variable domain (missing parts from reference TRBV28 and TRBJ2-2): DVKVTQSSRYLVKRTGEKVFLECVQDMDHENMFWYRQDPGLGLRLIYFSYDVKMKEKGDIPEGYSVSREKKERFSLILESASTNQTSMYLCASSSYPGLVSGELFFGEGSRLTVL.